This passage covers 6 T cell receptor beta chains from one sample sequenced in a study of T-cell memory formation after mild COVID-19. Via MiXCR, TCRdb re-called the 5' RACE reads, giving one row per CDR3 protein. The table lists 410,000 or so distinct CDR3 sequences, less than 25% of them singletons. Sequencing input: PBMCs or a T cell subset sorted from them (not recorded which). Source of these receptors: an adult woman who had mild COVID-19 (a few samples of this study predate the infection). Cell type and time point are not known.

V usage is TRBV7-9 and J usage is TRBJ2-1; unclear D gene. V was pared by 2 bases and J by 6 bases, with 8 bases between. The CDR3 spans 13 residues. The germline CDR1 and CDR2 sequences are SEHNR and FQNEAQ (reference sequence). The CDR3 loop reads CASSLFLANEQFF. The CDR3 DNA reads TGTGCCAGCAGCTTATTCTTGGCCAATGAGCAGTTCTTC. Using reference TRBV7-9 and TRBJ2-1 for the parts outside the CDR3, the full variable domain is DTGVSQNPRHKITKRGQNVTFRCDPISEHNRLYWYRQTLGQGPEFLTYFQNEAQLEKSRLLSDRFSAERPKGSFSTLEIQRTEQGDSAMYLCASSLFLANEQFFGPGTRLTVL.

This chain joins TRBV20-1 and TRBJ1-1; TRBD1 matches at 10 bases. With V trimmed by 5 bases and J by 7 bases, 10 bases remained unmatched. CDR3 length: 14 amino acids. Germline assignment: CDR1 DFQATT and CDR2 SNEGSKA (reference sequence). This chain's CDR3 is CSAGRQGAVGEAFF. For the CDR3, the DNA is TGCAGTGCTGGACGACAGGGGGCCGTGGGTGAAGCTTTCTTT.

This clonotype occurred a few times. This chain connects TRBV5-1 to TRBJ1-6; TRBD1 matches 7 bases. V dropped 4 bases and J dropped 8; count of bases not matched to a gene: 18. The germline V gene encodes CDR1 SGHRS and CDR2 YFSETQ. The CDR3 is made up of 18 amino acids. The CDR3 sequence is CASSPSGTDLLGDSPLHF. CDR3 sequence (DNA): TGCGCCAGCAGCCCTTCGGGGACAGACCTACTTGGGGATTCACCCCTCCACTTT.

The J gene is TRBJ2-7, the V gene TRBV7-9; the match to TRBD1 covers 8 bases. Germline V lookup: CDR1 SEHNR, CDR2 FQNEAQ (reference sequence). The CDR3 is made up of 16 amino acids. After removal of 4 bases from V and 4 bases from J, the junction contained 12 bases not matched to a gene. The CDR3, as DNA: TGTGCCAGCAGCTCCGGGACAGGAGACGGAACTTACGAGCAGTACTTC. Amino acid sequence: CASSSGTGDGTYEQYF.

The CDR3 DNA follows: TGTGCCAGCAGCCGTCCCGGGACAGGGACAGATACGCAGTATTTT. Translation: CASSRPGTGTDTQYF. The V and J genes are TRBV6-6 and TRBJ2-3, with 9 positions matching TRBD1. Germline V gene sequence: CDR1 MNHNY, CDR2 SVGAGI (reference sequence). The CDR3 sequence is 15 residues long. V lost 6 bases to trimming and J lost 3 bases; unmatched junction nucleotides: 7.

This clonotype was seen more than once but under ten times. The chain is built from TRBV15 and TRBJ2-7; 7 nucleotides agree with TRBD1. The CDR3 consists of 15 residues. The trim removed 5 bases at V and 6 bases at J, leaving 13 bases unmatched. The germline V gene has CDR1 LNHNV and CDR2 YYDKDF (reference sequence). DNA for the CDR3: TGTGCCACCAGCGGGGGACCCGGGACAGAGGCCGAGCAGTACTTC. Amino acid sequence: CATSGGPGTEAEQYF.